These 22 T cell receptor beta chains were sequenced from one sample in a study of blood T cell repertoires in COVID-19. Generated by immunoSEQ multiplex PCR, the TCRdb table keeps only in-frame clones and is missing some. The sample consists of around 250,000 clones, roughly 86% of them appearing once. Sequencing used PBMCs or T cells enriched from blood (not recorded which). The source of these receptors is a woman in her fifties or sixties who had recovered from COVID-19.

This clone was observed a few times. The V call is TRBV5-1, the J call TRBJ2-7, with D unclear. Germline CDR1 and CDR2: SGHRS and YFSETQ. V gave up 5 bases and J gave up 0 bases, with 12 bases separating them. CDR3 length: 14 residues. The CDR3 protein is CASRSALSSYEQYF. The DNA for the CDR3 is TGCGCCAGCAGATCTGCGCTGAGCTCCTACGAGCAGTACTTC.

This rearrangement joins TRBV18 to TRBJ1-2; 10 bases map to TRBD1. Trimming at V came to 3 bases and at J to 3 bases, leaving 7 bases not matched to a gene. The CDR3 totals 16 residues. Looked up from germline, CDR1 is KGHSH and CDR2 is LQKENI. CDR3 DNA: TGTGCCAGCTCACCTTTAGGACAGGGGGAAGACTATGGCTACACCTTC. Protein product: CASSPLGQGEDYGYTF.

The J gene is TRBJ2-7, the V gene TRBV9; D call uncertain. The ends were cut back, 0 bases at V and 0 bases at J, with 7 bases in the middle. Germline CDR1 and CDR2: SGDLS and YYNGEE. The CDR3 has 14 amino acids. The CDR3 DNA reads TGTGCCAGCAGCGTAGACAGCCGCTCCTACGAGCAGTACTTC. It codes for CASSVDSRSYEQYF.

V gene TRBV20-1 combines with J gene TRBJ1-5, with a possible D match to TRBD1 (5 bases). CDR3 length: 16 amino acids. Trimming shortened V by 3 bases and J by 5 bases, and 20 bases separated the two germline ends. Germline V gives CDR1 DFQATT, CDR2 SNEGSKA (reference sequence). CDR3 protein: CSASSGGWEVYQPQHF. The DNA for the CDR3 is TGCAGTGCTAGTTCGGGGGGATGGGAGGTATATCAGCCCCAGCATTTT.

The rearrangement links TRBV19 to TRBJ1-5, with unresolved D. Germline-derived CDR1 and CDR2 are LNHDA and SQIVND (reference sequence). V was clipped by 1 base and J by 2 bases, with 12 bases between them. The CDR3 loop spans 16 amino acids. The CDR3 sequence: CASSIVTVRGNQPQHF. In DNA form, the CDR3 reads TGTGCCAGTAGTATAGTTACAGTCCGTGGCAATCAGCCCCAGCATTTT.

This chain joins TRBV20-1 and TRBJ1-6; the match to TRBD1 covers 9 bases. This CDR3 spans 15 amino acids. Germline lookup yields CDR1 DFQATT and CDR2 SNEGSKA (reference sequence). The V segment lost 3 bases and the J segment 7 bases; nucleotides outside the gene matches: 7. The CDR3 sequence: CSASRGQGVNSPLHF. CDR3 coding DNA: TGCAGTGCTAGTCGGGGACAGGGCGTAAATTCACCCCTCCACTTT.

This chain links TRBV30 with TRBJ2-3; D may be TRBD2 (7 bases). Trimming took 7 bases from V and 6 from J, leaving 20 bases between them. The CDR3 is 14 amino acids. Germline values: CDR1 GTSNPN, CDR2 SVGIG (reference sequence). The CDR3 DNA reads as TGTGCCTCCTCACCGAAGGGGGGGCAGGATACGCAGTATTTT. Protein product: CASSPKGGQDTQYF. Full variable domain (outside the CDR3, taken from reference TRBV30 and TRBJ2-3): SQTIHQWPATLVQPVGSPLSLECTVEGTSNPNLYWYRQAAGRGLQLLFYSVGIGQISSEVPQNLSASRPQDRQFILSSKKLLLSDSGFYLCASSPKGGQDTQYFGPGTRLTVL.

As DNA, the CDR3 is TGTGCCAGCAGCCCGAACCCGGAGGGGGCTTTCTTT. This translates into CASSPNPEGAFF. The V gene is TRBV7-9, the J gene TRBJ1-1; maybe TRBD1 (5 bases). V lost 5 bases and J lost 11, with 15 bases in between. Germline V gene sequence: CDR1 SEHNR, CDR2 FQNEAQ (reference sequence). The CDR3 runs to 12 residues.

This clone came up once. This chain connects TRBV13 to TRBJ1-2, with no clear D. V was pared by 0 bases and J by 2 bases, with 10 bases between. This CDR3 is built from 15 residues. CDR1 is PRHDT, CDR2 FYEKMQ, per germline (reference sequence). The CDR3: CASSLGRGGNYGYTF. The CDR3 nucleotides are TGTGCCAGCAGCTTAGGCCGTGGCGGAAACTATGGCTACACCTTC.

This clone was seen a handful of times. This chain connects TRBV5-4 to TRBJ2-5, with D perhaps TRBD1 (6 bases). Germline V CDR1 and CDR2: SGHNT, YYREEE (reference sequence). Trimming left V 2 bases short and J 9 bases short, with 17 bases between. The CDR3 loop spans 14 amino acids. Written as DNA, the CDR3 is TGTGCCAGCAGCTTAAGTGTGTTAGGGGGAGCCCAGTACTTC. It translates to CASSLSVLGGAQYF.

The J gene is TRBJ1-1, the V gene TRBV7-9, with D uncertain. The CDR3 is made up of 15 amino acids. Trimming took off 1 base at V and 1 base at J, with 10 bases between the two ends. CDR1 is SEHNR and CDR2 is FQNEAQ in the germline V gene (reference sequence). In nucleotides, the CDR3 is TGTGCCAGCAGCTTAGTTTGGGAGACGAACACTGAAGCTTTCTTT. Its translation: CASSLVWETNTEAFF.

The table lists this clone with a count of one. This chain's CDR3 is CASSPPFHSGSVGEQFF. Written as DNA, the CDR3 is TGTGCCAGCTCACCACCCTTCCATAGCGGGAGCGTCGGTGAGCAGTTCTTC. This sequence joins TRBV18 and TRBJ2-1, with TRBD2 identical over 9 bases. The CDR3 length is 17 residues. With V trimmed by 0 bases and J by 9 bases, 12 bases remained unmatched. Germline V gene sequence: CDR1 KGHSH, CDR2 LQKENI.

The V gene is TRBV18, the J gene TRBJ2-2, with 8 bases lining up with TRBD1. The CDR3 extends over 16 amino acids. Per germline, CDR1 KGHSH and CDR2 LQKENI. After removal of 4 bases from V and 4 bases from J, the junction contained 8 bases not matched to a gene. The CDR3 reads CASSRSGQGSTGELFF. CDR3 DNA sequence: TGTGCCAGCTCACGATCAGGACAGGGTAGCACCGGGGAGCTGTTTTTT.

The J gene is TRBJ2-5, the V gene TRBV9, with D maybe TRBD1 (6 bases). V was clipped by 0 bases and J by 2 bases, with 11 bases between them. The CDR3 totals 15 residues. The germline gives CDR1 SGDLS, CDR2 YYNGEE. The DNA for the CDR3 is TGTGCCAGCAGCGTAGATGGGACACCACAAGAGACCCAGTACTTC. Amino acids: CASSVDGTPQETQYF.

The chain recombines TRBV27 with TRBJ2-5; D is unclear. The CDR3 has 13 residues. Germline CDR1 MNHEY, CDR2 SMNVEV (reference sequence). V was clipped by 6 bases and J by 7 bases, with 15 bases between them. The CDR3 loop is CASRLGSSGTQYF. The CDR3 DNA is TGTGCCAGCAGATTAGGTTCCTCCGGGACCCAGTACTTC.

V gene TRBV6-2 or TRBV6-3 combines with J gene TRBJ2-6; TRBD1 might be the D (5 bases). The CDR3 length is 19 residues. The germline V and J ends were trimmed by 5 bases and 2 bases, with 22 bases remaining between them. CDR1 is MNHEY and CDR2 is SVGEGT in the germline V gene. This CDR3 is CASSGGRWGLGPGANVLTF. CDR3 coding DNA: TGTGCCAGCAGTGGTGGACGGTGGGGCTTAGGTCCTGGGGCCAACGTCCTGACTTTC.

The rearrangement joins TRBV5-1 to TRBJ1-3; 9 nucleotides agree with TRBD1. The V gene end was trimmed by 4 bases and the J gene end by 4 bases; junction bases not matched to a gene: 9. CDR1 and CDR2 from the germline V gene are SGHRS and YFSETQ. This CDR3 spans 16 amino acids. The DNA of the CDR3 is TGCGCCAGCAGCCCAGACGTCGGGACAGGGGGAAACACCATATATTTT. Translation gives CASSPDVGTGGNTIYF.

The chain is built from TRBV4-1 and TRBJ2-1; D possibly corresponds to TRBD1 (5 bases). Germline CDR1 and CDR2: MGHRA and YSYEKL. This CDR3 has 14 amino acids. V lost 1 base and J 4 bases, leaving 8 bases between the germline ends. The chain's CDR3 is CASSQGQGYNEQFF. CDR3 nucleotides: TGCGCCAGCAGCCAAGGGCAGGGATACAATGAGCAGTTCTTC.

This clone was recorded at least ten times. V usage is TRBV7-9 and J usage is TRBJ2-3; D may be TRBD2 (5 bases). Germline values: CDR1 SEHNR, CDR2 FQNEAQ (reference sequence). V was pared by 5 bases and J by 8 bases, with 29 bases between. CDR3 size: 18 residues. CDR3 sequence reads: CASSPNRRVVLYGSTQYF. DNA for the CDR3: TGTGCCAGCAGCCCCAATCGGCGGGTAGTATTGTATGGGAGTACGCAGTATTTT. The full variable domain, its missing parts supplied by reference TRBV7-9 and TRBJ2-3, is DTGVSQNPRHKITKRGQNVTFRCDPISEHNRLYWYRQTLGQGPEFLTYFQNEAQLEKSRLLSDRFSAERPKGSFSTLEIQRTEQGDSAMYLCASSPNRRVVLYGSTQYFGPGTRLTVL.

This clone occurred once. The gene calls are TRBV13 and TRBJ2-1, with TRBD2 matching over 13 bases. The CDR3 is 15 residues long. The ends lost 4 bases at V and 9 bases at J; junction bases unmatched: 6. Germline V gene sequence: CDR1 PRHDT, CDR2 FYEKMQ (reference sequence). The CDR3 DNA sequence: TGTGCCAGCAGCTCCCGACTAGCGGGAGGCTTTGAGCAGTTCTTC. Its protein product is CASSSRLAGGFEQFF.

In this sample, this clone turned up a few times. The chain couples TRBV3-1 (or the pseudogene TRBV3-2) to TRBJ1-1, with 7 bases identical to TRBD1. Germline loops: CDR1 LGHDT, CDR2 YNNKEL (reference sequence). The V segment lost 3 bases and the J segment 5 bases; nucleotides outside the gene matches: 12. The CDR3 covers 16 residues. The DNA of the CDR3 is TGTGCCAGCAGCCATACAGGGGCCCGGGGGGGGACTGAAGCTTTCTTT. It is translated as CASSHTGARGGTEAFF.

The chain combines TRBV28 with TRBJ2-1, with 7 bases aligning to TRBD2. The length of the CDR3 is 15 residues. With 5 bases clipped from V and 6 bases from J, the junction kept 10 bases outside the gene matches. Germline CDR1 is MDHEN and CDR2 is SYDVKM. The CDR3 nucleotides are TGTGCCAGCAGTCCTCCTGGGGGAGGGAGCAATGAGCAGTTCTTC. Its translation is CASSPPGGGSNEQFF.